The clone carrying this T cell receptor beta chain has at least ten counts. Its antigen is unidentified. cDNA molecules, individually, were tagged with unique molecular identifiers. TCRdb fed the 5' RACE reads into MiXCR, producing one record per CDR3 protein. The sample contains about 100,000 distinct CDR3 sequences, around 13% of which appear only once. The record originates from a study of early T cells in non-severe SARS-CoV-2 infection. Across the whole study: RNA in bulk from unsorted whole blood was sequenced, and chains were unpaired.

The CDR3 runs to 16 residues. J gave up 2 bases and V 4 bases, and 6 bases lay outside the gene matches. Germline CDR1 SGHRS, CDR2 YFSETQ. The study, taken as a whole, reports: VDJdb matching skewed toward anti-spike CD8 responses, missing private and CD4 specificities.

The sequenced material came from whole blood. This sequence originates from an adult who was a healthcare worker with PCR-confirmed SARS-CoV-2 infection or an uninfected control (not recorded which). This sequence joins TRBV5-1 and TRBJ2-1, with 10 bases aligning to TRBD2. CDR3 region: CASSPRTSGAYNEQFF. The DNA of the CDR3 is TGCGCCAGCAGCCCTAGAACTAGCGGGGCCTACAATGAGCAGTTCTTC.